This T cell receptor beta chain came from a study of CD8 T cells in Susac syndrome. Whole-study results and caveats: Individuals included in the TCR sequencing and HLA analysis were acknowledged by the study to be relatively few in number.

After extraction with the RNeasy kit, about 0.5 to 1 ug of the RNA was reverse transcribed using random hexamers. TCRdb called the immunoSEQ multiplex PCR reads again in MiXCR, with one record for every CDR3 protein. The data contain about 300,000 distinct CDR3 sequences, 85% of them singletons. Sequencing of TCR beta drew on CD8+ and CD4+ T cells from blood. The TEMRA cells underwent FACS enrichment, while the CD8+ and CD4+ T cells underwent negative isolation. Details on this clonotype: Its antigen is not known.

This CDR3 contains 15 residues. V lost 3 bases to trimming and J lost 3 bases; unmatched junction nucleotides: 6. Germline CDR1 reads LNHDA; CDR2 reads SQIVND (reference sequence). Sequenced: CD8+ T cells from PBMCs. The gene calls are TRBV19 and TRBJ2-7; 9 bases are a match to TRBD1. This TCR was recovered from a human donor with multiple sclerosis. The CDR3 DNA reads as TGTGCCAGTAGTATCGGACAGGGGTCCCTCTACGAGCAGTACTTC. Translated: CASSIGQGSLYEQYF.